This T cell receptor beta chain was found in a study of blood T cell repertoires in COVID-19. Study-level background: Samples taken during acute and convalescent COVID-19 were collected in the United States, Italy and Spain.

Germline CDR1 and CDR2: SGHAT and FQDESV (reference sequence). The CDR3 is made up of 13 amino acids. Trimming pared 2 bases from V and 6 bases from J, leaving 8 bases between. Using immunoSEQ multiplex PCR, the repertoire was profiled, and TCRdb retains in-frame clones only, with some absent. The table has under 30,000 clones, 70% to 90% seen once. The chain employs TRBV11-1 and TRBJ2-4; a possible D gene is TRBD1 (6 bases). The sequence derives from an elderly woman with active or convalescent COVID-19. The sample consisted of peripheral blood. The CDR3 DNA reads TGTGCCAGCAGCTTACAGGACAGAAACATTCAGTACTTC. This sequence encodes CASSLQDRNIQYF.